These 29 T cell receptor beta chains originate from one sample sequenced in a study of T cells in localized non-small cell lung cancer. Clones were read by immunoSEQ multiplex PCR, and TCRdb kept only the in-frame ones, dropping some. This table has 75,000 to 80,000 clones, approximately 80% appearing once. Sequenced here: peripheral blood, sampled before any cancer treatment. The origin of the receptors is a female donor over 55 with stage I lung adenocarcinoma.

This chain links TRBV27 with TRBJ2-3; D gene ambiguous. There are 15 residues in the CDR3. V was cut by 7 bases and J by 0 bases, with 14 bases left in between. Looked up from germline, CDR1 is MNHEY and CDR2 is SMNVEV (reference sequence). CDR3 sequence: CASNFGRSSTDTQYF. CDR3 DNA sequence: TGTGCCAGCAATTTCGGCAGGTCCAGCACAGATACGCAGTATTTT.

V usage is TRBV7-3 and J usage is TRBJ2-5; 10 bases are a match to TRBD2. CDR1 is SGHTA, CDR2 FQGTGA, per germline. The CDR3 has 14 amino acids. V shed 8 bases and J 5 bases; nucleotides not matched to a gene: 8. CDR3 in amino acids: CASGPSGSAETQYF. In nucleotides, the CDR3 is TGTGCCAGCGGGCCTAGCGGGAGTGCGGAGACCCAGTACTTC.

This chain connects TRBV19 to TRBJ1-5; D ambiguous. V lost 6 bases and J 0 bases, leaving 6 bases between the germline ends. Looked up from germline, CDR1 is LNHDA and CDR2 is SQIVND (reference sequence). The CDR3 runs to 13 residues. The CDR3 nucleotides are TGTGCCAGTAGGCCGGATAGCAATCAGCCCCAGCATTTT. Protein: CASRPDSNQPQHF.

The V and J genes are TRBV7-9 and TRBJ2-7; 8 positions match TRBD1. The germline V gene encodes CDR1 SEHNR and CDR2 FQNEAQ (reference sequence). This CDR3 spans 15 amino acids. V gave up 4 bases and J gave up 5 bases; unmatched junction bases: 10. The CDR3 loop reads CASSWTGTGFNEQYF. Written as DNA, the CDR3 is TGTGCCAGCAGCTGGACCGGGACAGGTTTTAACGAGCAGTACTTC.

The rearrangement links TRBV6-5 to TRBJ2-7; possible D gene TRBD1, 6 bases. The CDR3 runs 13 residues. The germline V gene has CDR1 MNHEY and CDR2 SVGAGI. V shed 4 bases and J shed 6 bases, with 13 bases lying between them. For the CDR3, the DNA is TGTGCCAGCAGTTCTCACAGGGTAGGCGAGCAGTACTTC. Translated, it gives CASSSHRVGEQYF.

V is TRBV23-1 and J is TRBJ2-5, with 7 bases that match TRBD1. The last part of the DNA fits TRBJ2-7 better; the J call may be wrong. TRBV23-1 is an ORF; its function is uncertain. This CDR3 has 14 residues. CDR3 amino acids: CASSQSTGLYEQYF. Here the CDR3 DNA reads TGCGCCAGCAGTCAGTCGACAGGGCTCTACGAGCAGTACTTC.

This chain joins TRBV5-6 and TRBJ2-7; 15 bases are a match to TRBD2. V gave up 2 bases and J gave up 1 base; unmatched junction bases: 1. CDR3 size: 16 residues. Germline loops: CDR1 SGHDT, CDR2 YYEEEE. In nucleotides, the CDR3 is TGTGCCAGCAGCTTAGGACTAGCGGGGGGGTCCTACGAGCAGTACTTC. Protein: CASSLGLAGGSYEQYF.

This chain connects TRBV18 to TRBJ2-7; 11 nucleotides line up with TRBD2. The V and J ends lost 3 bases and 6 bases, in that order; junction bases with no gene match: 4. In germline, CDR1 is KGHSH, CDR2 LQKENI. The CDR3 runs to 14 residues. The CDR3 spells CASSPTSGSSEQYF. CDR3 nucleotide sequence: TGTGCCAGCTCACCCACTAGCGGGAGTAGCGAGCAGTACTTC.

This chain connects TRBV7-9 to TRBJ2-6, with D possibly TRBD1 on 7 matching bases. The CDR3 runs 18 residues. CDR1 and CDR2 from the germline V gene are SEHNR and FQNEAQ (reference sequence). Trimming cost V 5 bases and J 0 bases, with 17 bases left between them. The CDR3 DNA reads as TGTGCCAGCAGCGGGGGGACAGTCGATCTCTCTGGGGCCAACGTCCTGACTTTC. This gives the protein CASSGGTVDLSGANVLTF.

The chain couples TRBV7-6 to TRBJ2-5; D is ambiguous. Trimming took off 2 bases at V and 5 bases at J, with 12 bases between the two ends. CDR1 is SGHVS, CDR2 FNYEAQ, per germline. CDR3 length: 14 residues. DNA for the CDR3: TGTGCCAGCAGCTTATCTCTGTACGGGGAGACCCAGTACTTC. The encoded protein is CASSLSLYGETQYF.

V and J are TRBV30 and TRBJ1-1, with 8 bases matching TRBD1. The CDR3 is 14 residues long. CDR1 and CDR2 (germline): GTSNPN, SVGIG (reference sequence). V gave up 1 base and J gave up 2 bases; unmatched junction bases: 3. CDR3 in amino acids: CAWSGDRRNTEAFF. CDR3 sequence (DNA): TGTGCCTGGAGTGGGGACAGGCGAAACACTGAAGCTTTCTTT.

This clone is classed as medium-sized. V is TRBV10-3 and J is TRBJ1-1; possibly TRBD1 for D (5 bases). CDR1 and CDR2 from the germline V gene are ENHRY and SYGVKD. There are 15 residues in the CDR3. Trimming pared 10 bases from V and 4 bases from J, leaving 22 bases between. CDR3 in DNA: TGTGCCACATCGGGGGGGAGGGCAGTAGGCACTGAAGCTTTCTTT. It translates to CATSGGRAVGTEAFF.

The chain employs TRBV19 and TRBJ2-5, with 8 bases that match TRBD2. The germline CDR1 and CDR2 sequences are LNHDA and SQIVND (reference sequence). V lost 5 bases to trimming and J lost 1 base; unmatched junction nucleotides: 6. The CDR3 has 15 amino acids. CDR3 region: CASSLRLASQETQYF. CDR3 nucleotides: TGTGCCAGTAGTCTTAGACTAGCGAGCCAAGAGACCCAGTACTTC.

The chain is built from TRBV5-4 and TRBJ1-2; 7 bases are a match to TRBD1. The junction had 9 bases not matched to a gene; V was cut back by 0 bases and J by 4 bases. The CDR3 has 16 amino acids. Germline loops: CDR1 SGHNT, CDR2 YYREEE (reference sequence). The CDR3 sequence: CASSLEGGRTSYGYTF. CDR3 coding DNA: TGTGCCAGCAGCTTGGAAGGGGGCCGCACCTCCTATGGCTACACCTTC.

The chain employs TRBV30 and TRBJ1-6, with 8 bases lining up with TRBD1. The CDR3 runs to 16 residues. Germline CDR1 GTSNPN, CDR2 SVGIG (reference sequence). Trimming took 3 bases from V and 5 from J; bases not matched to a gene: 9. This CDR3 reads CAWSGIGQGNNSPLHF. The CDR3 DNA is TGTGCCTGGAGCGGAATAGGACAGGGAAATAATTCACCCCTCCACTTT. Full variable domain (outside the CDR3, taken from reference TRBV30 and TRBJ1-6): SQTIHQWPATLVQPVGSPLSLECTVEGTSNPNLYWYRQAAGRGLQLLFYSVGIGQISSEVPQNLSASRPQDRQFILSSKKLLLSDSGFYLCAWSGIGQGNNSPLHFGNGTRLTVT.

The J gene is TRBJ2-1, the V gene TRBV6-5, with 7 bases aligning to TRBD2. This CDR3 is built from 12 residues. Germline CDR1 and CDR2: MNHEY and SVGAGI. With 6 bases clipped from V and 15 bases from J, the junction kept 11 bases outside the gene matches. The CDR3 DNA reads TGTGCCAGCAGCCCGGGGGGAGACCACCGGTTCTTC. Amino acids: CASSPGGDHRFF.

The genes are TRBV18 and TRBJ1-5; the D gene is possibly TRBD1 (6 bases). The germline V gene has CDR1 KGHSH and CDR2 LQKENI. The ends were cut back, 4 bases at V and 5 bases at J, with 9 bases in the middle. The CDR3 sequence is 13 residues long. The CDR3 region has the DNA TGTGCCAGCTCACTGGACAGTTATCAGCCCCAGCATTTT. Its translation: CASSLDSYQPQHF.

The rearrangement uses TRBV19 and TRBJ2-1; D possibly matches TRBD1 or TRBD2 (6 bases each). Germline V gives CDR1 LNHDA, CDR2 SQIVND (reference sequence). V was cut by 5 bases and J by 6 bases, with 23 bases left in between. The CDR3 is 17 amino acids. CDR3: CASSGGSLAGAINEQFF. The CDR3 DNA reads TGTGCCAGTAGTGGGGGCTCACTAGCCGGAGCCATCAATGAGCAGTTCTTC.

The rearrangement uses TRBV7-2 and TRBJ2-3; tentative D call: TRBD2 (6 bases). CDR3 length: 12 residues. Per the germline V gene, CDR1 is SGHTA and CDR2 is FQGNSA. The ends were cut back, 7 bases at V and 9 bases at J, with 14 bases in the middle. As DNA, the CDR3 is TGTGCCAGCATGGAGGGGCGCGGGACGCAGTATTTT. It codes for CASMEGRGTQYF.

V is TRBV21-1 and J is TRBJ2-5; the table's D call TRBD2 went unverified against the DNA. TRBV21-1 is noted as a pseudogene. This CDR3 region has 11 residues. The CDR3 reads CGGGAGETQYF. CDR3 in DNA: TGTGGTGGGGGGGCAGGAGAGACCCAGTACTTC.

CDR3 DNA sequence: TGTGCCTGGAGGTATGGGACAGGGGGCTACGAGCAGTACTTC. Its translation: CAWRYGTGGYEQYF. The genes are TRBV30 and TRBJ2-7; TRBD1 aligns across 11 bases. Germline values: CDR1 GTSNPN, CDR2 SVGIG (reference sequence). The CDR3 runs to 14 residues. V was pared by 3 bases and J by 3 bases, with 4 bases of the junction left unmatched.

Only a few counts were recorded for this clone. This chain connects TRBV4-1 to TRBJ1-3; D gene uncertain. Trimming left V 0 bases short and J 0 bases short, with 12 bases between. The germline V gene has CDR1 MGHRA and CDR2 YSYEKL. The CDR3 is 17 residues long. The CDR3 DNA is TGCGCCAGCAGCCAAGAGAGGCCAGCTCGCTCTGGAAACACCATATATTTT. Amino acids: CASSQERPARSGNTIYF.

This clone showed up just once. V and J are TRBV4-3 and TRBJ2-6; D possibly matches TRBD1 or TRBD2 (5 bases each). The CDR3 runs to 18 residues. V lost 0 bases, J lost 4 bases, and 16 bases lay in between. Germline CDR1 is LGHNA and CDR2 is YSLEER. The CDR3, as DNA: TGCGCCAGCAGCCAAGATCCCAGCTTGGGGACCGGGGCCAACGTCCTGACTTTC. Protein sequence: CASSQDPSLGTGANVLTF.

In DNA, the CDR3 is TGTGCCAGCAGACCTCCCGGGACAGGGCACTACGAGCAGTACTTC. It is translated as CASRPPGTGHYEQYF. The V call is TRBV28, the J call TRBJ2-7; 9 nucleotides match TRBD1. Trimming took 6 bases from V and 3 from J; bases not matched to a gene: 9. Germline V gene data show CDR1 as MDHEN and CDR2 as SYDVKM. The CDR3 is made up of 15 amino acids.

The V call is TRBV6-5, the J call TRBJ1-1, with 7 bases identical to TRBD1. Germline trimming cut 4 bases from V and 2 bases from J; bases unmatched to any gene: 4. The CDR3 contains 14 residues. Per the germline V gene, CDR1 is MNHEY and CDR2 is SVGAGI. CDR3 coding DNA: TGTGCCAGCAGTTTCGACAGGGTTAACACTGAAGCTTTCTTT. Translating gives CASSFDRVNTEAFF.

The chain recombines TRBV18 with TRBJ2-7, with 7 bases identical to TRBD1. CDR1 is KGHSH, CDR2 LQKENI, per germline. The V segment lost 6 bases and the J segment 6 bases; nucleotides outside the gene matches: 5. The CDR3 runs to 12 residues. The CDR3 DNA is TGTGCCAGCTCTCGACAGGGTCTCGAGCAGTACTTC. It translates to CASSRQGLEQYF.

This clone has just one count. The genes are TRBV5-6 and TRBJ2-5, with D unclear. This CDR3 is built from 13 residues. The V and J ends lost 1 base and 7 bases respectively, with 11 bases between them. Germline V lookup: CDR1 SGHDT, CDR2 YYEEEE. The CDR3 DNA follows: TGTGCCAGCAGCTTGAGCCGCACCGGGACCCAGTACTTC. This sequence encodes CASSLSRTGTQYF.

The chain carries TRBV4-1 and TRBJ1-1; D is uncertain. Germline CDR1 and CDR2: MGHRA and YSYEKL. The CDR3 has 15 amino acids. Trimming pared 2 bases from V and 1 base from J, leaving 11 bases between. The CDR3 spells CASSQPRPGNTEAFF. In DNA form, the CDR3 reads TGCGCCAGCAGCCAACCGAGGCCAGGGAACACTGAAGCTTTCTTT.

The chain couples TRBV27 to TRBJ2-7; D perhaps matches TRBD1 (6 bases). Germline CDR1 and CDR2: MNHEY and SMNVEV (reference sequence). Trimming stripped 5 bases from V and 1 base from J, with 12 bases between. The CDR3 spans 14 residues. The CDR3 nucleotides are TGTGCCAGCAGTCACACGAGGGGGTCCTACGAGCAGTACTTC. Amino acids: CASSHTRGSYEQYF.